The subject of this entry is one T cell receptor (beta chain). This record belongs to a study of blood T cell repertoires in COVID-19. CDR1 is LNHNV and CDR2 is YYDKDF in the germline V gene (reference sequence). Trimming took 5 bases from V and 5 from J, leaving 15 bases between them. This CDR3 region has 14 residues. Assay: immunoSEQ multiplex PCR; the TCRdb copy retains only in-frame clones and omits some. This sample carries over 150,000 clones, about 90% of them seen once, and the ten largest clones take around 0.55%. This receptor was identified in a middle-aged man with acute or convalescent COVID-19. The V call is TRBV15, the J call TRBJ2-5; TRBD2 is a possible D gene (5 bases). Sequenced sample: peripheral blood. In DNA form, the CDR3 reads TGTGCCACCAGCCCCGAACGGGATTCCGAGACCCAGTACTTC. Amino acid sequence: CATSPERDSETQYF.